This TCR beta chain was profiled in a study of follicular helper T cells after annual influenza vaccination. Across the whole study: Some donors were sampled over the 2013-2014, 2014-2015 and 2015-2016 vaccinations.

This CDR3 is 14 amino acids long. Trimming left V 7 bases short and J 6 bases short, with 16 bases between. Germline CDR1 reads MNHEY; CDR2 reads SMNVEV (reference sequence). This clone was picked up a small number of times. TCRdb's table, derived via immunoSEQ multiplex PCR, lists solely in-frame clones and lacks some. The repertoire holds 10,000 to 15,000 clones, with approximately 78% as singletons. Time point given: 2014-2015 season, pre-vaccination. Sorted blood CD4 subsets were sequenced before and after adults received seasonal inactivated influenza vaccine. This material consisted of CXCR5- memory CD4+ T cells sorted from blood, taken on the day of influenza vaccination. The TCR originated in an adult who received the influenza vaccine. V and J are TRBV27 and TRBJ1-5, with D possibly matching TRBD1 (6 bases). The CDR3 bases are TGTGCCAGCACATCGACACAGGGCATTCAGCCCCAGCATTTT. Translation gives CASTSTQGIQPQHF.